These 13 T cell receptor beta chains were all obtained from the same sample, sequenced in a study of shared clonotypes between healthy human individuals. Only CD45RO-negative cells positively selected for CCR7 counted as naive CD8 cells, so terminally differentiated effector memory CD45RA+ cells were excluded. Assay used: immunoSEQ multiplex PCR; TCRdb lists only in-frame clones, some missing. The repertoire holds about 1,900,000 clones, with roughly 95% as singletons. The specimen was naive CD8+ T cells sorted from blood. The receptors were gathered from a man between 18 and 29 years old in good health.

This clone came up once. The CDR3 is CASTQTGQETQYF. CDR3 coding DNA: TGTGCCAGCACCCAGACCGGCCAAGAGACCCAGTACTTC. The chain recombines TRBV28 with TRBJ2-5; D remains unclear. V was clipped by 7 bases and J by 1 base, with 10 bases between them. The CDR3 length is 13 residues. Germline CDR1 and CDR2: MDHEN and SYDVKM.

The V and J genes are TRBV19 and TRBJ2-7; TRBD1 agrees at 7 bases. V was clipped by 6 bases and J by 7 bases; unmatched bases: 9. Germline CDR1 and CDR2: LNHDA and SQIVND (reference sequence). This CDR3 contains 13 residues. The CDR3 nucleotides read TGTGCCAGTAGGGGATGGGACAGTCGGGAGCAGTACTTC. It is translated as CASRGWDSREQYF.

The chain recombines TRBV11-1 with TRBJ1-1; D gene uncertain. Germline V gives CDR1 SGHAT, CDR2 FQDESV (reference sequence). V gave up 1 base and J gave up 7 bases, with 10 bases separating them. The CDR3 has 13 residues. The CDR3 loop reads CASSLGAAGEAFF. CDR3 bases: TGTGCCAGCAGCTTAGGGGCCGCGGGTGAAGCTTTCTTT. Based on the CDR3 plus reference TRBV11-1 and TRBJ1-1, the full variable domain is EAEVAQSPRYKITEKSQAVAFWCDPISGHATLYWYRQILGQGPELLVQFQDESVVDDSQLPKDRFSAERLKGVDSTLKIQPAELGDSAMYLCASSLGAAGEAFFGQGTRLTVV.

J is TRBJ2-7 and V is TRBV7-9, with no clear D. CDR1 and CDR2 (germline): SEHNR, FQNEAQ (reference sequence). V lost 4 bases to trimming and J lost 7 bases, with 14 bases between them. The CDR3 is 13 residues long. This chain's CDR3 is CASSSAVLREQYF. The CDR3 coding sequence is TGTGCCAGCAGCTCAGCAGTCCTAAGAGAGCAGTACTTC. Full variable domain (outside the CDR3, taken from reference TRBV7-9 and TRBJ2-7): DTGVSQNPRHKITKRGQNVTFRCDPISEHNRLYWYRQTLGQGPEFLTYFQNEAQLEKSRLLSDRFSAERPKGSFSTLEIQRTEQGDSAMYLCASSSAVLREQYFGPGTRLTVT.

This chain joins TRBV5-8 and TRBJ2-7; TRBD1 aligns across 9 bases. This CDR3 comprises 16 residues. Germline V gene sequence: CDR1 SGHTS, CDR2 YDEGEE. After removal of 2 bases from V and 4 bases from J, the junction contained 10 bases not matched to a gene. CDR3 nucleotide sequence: TGTGCCAGCAGCTTTCCACAGGGGGCACCCTTTTACGAGCAGTACTTC. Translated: CASSFPQGAPFYEQYF.

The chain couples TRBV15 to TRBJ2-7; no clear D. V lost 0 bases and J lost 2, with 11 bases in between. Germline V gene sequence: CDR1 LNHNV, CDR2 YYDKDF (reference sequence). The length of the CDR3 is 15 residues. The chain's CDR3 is CATSRDLLGAYEQYF. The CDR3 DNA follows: TGTGCCACCAGCAGAGATTTGCTAGGAGCCTACGAGCAGTACTTC. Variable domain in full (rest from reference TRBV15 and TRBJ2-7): DAMVIQNPRYQVTQFGKPVTLSCSQTLNHNVMYWYQQKSSQAPKLLFHYYDKDFNNEADTPDNFQSRRPNTSFCFLDIRSPGLGDTAMYLCATSRDLLGAYEQYFGPGTRLTVT.

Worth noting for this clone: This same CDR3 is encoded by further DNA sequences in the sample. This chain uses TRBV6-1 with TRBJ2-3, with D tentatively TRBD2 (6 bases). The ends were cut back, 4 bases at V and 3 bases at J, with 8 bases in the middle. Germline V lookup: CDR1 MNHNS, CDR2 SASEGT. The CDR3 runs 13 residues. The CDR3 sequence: CASSGLGTDTQYF. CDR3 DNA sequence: TGTGCCAGCAGTGGACTAGGTACAGATACGCAGTATTTT.

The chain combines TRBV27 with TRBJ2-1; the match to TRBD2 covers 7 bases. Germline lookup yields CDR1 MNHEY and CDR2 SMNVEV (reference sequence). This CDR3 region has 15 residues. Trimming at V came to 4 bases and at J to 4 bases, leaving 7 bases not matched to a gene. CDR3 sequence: CASSSPAGSYNEQFF. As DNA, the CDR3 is TGTGCCAGCAGTTCCCCAGCGGGAAGTTACAATGAGCAGTTCTTC.

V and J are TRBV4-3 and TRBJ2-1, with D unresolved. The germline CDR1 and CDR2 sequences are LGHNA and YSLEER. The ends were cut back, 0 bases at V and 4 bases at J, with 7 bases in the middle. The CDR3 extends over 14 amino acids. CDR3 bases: TGCGCCAGCAGCCAAGAGCCTACTTACAATGAGCAGTTCTTC. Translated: CASSQEPTYNEQFF.

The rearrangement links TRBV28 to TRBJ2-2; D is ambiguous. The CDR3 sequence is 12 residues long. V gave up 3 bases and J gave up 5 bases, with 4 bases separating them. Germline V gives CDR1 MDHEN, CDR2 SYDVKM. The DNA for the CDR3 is TGTGCCAGCAGTTTTCAGACCGGGGAGCTGTTTTTT. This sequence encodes CASSFQTGELFF.

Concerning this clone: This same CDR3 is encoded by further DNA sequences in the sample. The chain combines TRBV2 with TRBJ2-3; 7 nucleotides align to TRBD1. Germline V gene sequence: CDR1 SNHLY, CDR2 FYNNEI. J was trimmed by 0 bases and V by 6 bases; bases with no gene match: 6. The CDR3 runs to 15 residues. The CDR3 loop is CASSTGTVSTDTQYF. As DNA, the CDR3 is TGTGCCAGCAGCACCGGGACAGTGAGCACAGATACGCAGTATTTT. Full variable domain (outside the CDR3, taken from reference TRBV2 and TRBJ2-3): EPEVTQTPSHQVTQMGQEVILRCVPISNHLYFYWYRQILGQKVEFLVSFYNNEISEKSEIFDDQFSVERPDGSNFTLKIRSTKLEDSAMYFCASSTGTVSTDTQYFGPGTRLTVL.

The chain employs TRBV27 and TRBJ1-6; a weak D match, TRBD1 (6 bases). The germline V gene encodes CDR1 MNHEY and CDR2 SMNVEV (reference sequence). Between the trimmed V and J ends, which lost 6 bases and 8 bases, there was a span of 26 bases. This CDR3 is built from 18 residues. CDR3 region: CASSPVRVGGIVDSPLHF. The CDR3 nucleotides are TGTGCCAGCAGCCCAGTTCGGGTGGGGGGCATCGTTGATTCACCCCTCCACTTT.

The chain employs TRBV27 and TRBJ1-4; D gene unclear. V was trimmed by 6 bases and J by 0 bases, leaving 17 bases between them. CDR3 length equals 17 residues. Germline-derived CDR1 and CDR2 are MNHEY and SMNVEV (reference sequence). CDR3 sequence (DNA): TGTGCCAGCAGCCACCAGGTTCCCGGAACAACTAATGAAAAACTGTTTTTT. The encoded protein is CASSHQVPGTTNEKLFF.